The 26 T cell receptor beta chains given below trace back to one sample, sequenced in a study of T cell responses to AZD1222 COVID-19 vaccine. Using immunoSEQ multiplex PCR, the repertoire was profiled, and TCRdb retains in-frame clones only, with some absent. The sample holds approximately 150,000 clones, 90% seen once. The sequencing here drew on peripheral blood, taken 28 days after the second AZD1222 dose. The receptors derive from an adult who received the AZD1222 COVID-19 vaccine.

The V and J genes are TRBV14 and TRBJ2-1, with D possibly matching TRBD1 (5 bases). This CDR3 spans 13 amino acids. Trimming left V 3 bases short and J 9 bases short, with 12 bases between. CDR1 is SGHDN and CDR2 is FVKESK in the germline V gene. The CDR3 nucleotides read TGTGCCAGCAGCCACAGGGATTATGGTGAGCAGTTCTTC. This gives the protein CASSHRDYGEQFF.

The chain couples TRBV5-1 to TRBJ1-2; D is possibly TRBD1 (5 bases). CDR3 length equals 15 residues. Trimming cost V 0 bases and J 1 base, with 10 bases left between them. Per germline, CDR1 SGHRS and CDR2 YFSETQ. The CDR3 region is CASSLGSGYNYGYTF. The CDR3 nucleotides read TGCGCCAGCAGCTTGGGGTCAGGGTATAACTATGGCTACACCTTC.

The chain links TRBV3-1 (or the pseudogene TRBV3-2) to TRBJ2-1; the match to TRBD2 covers 7 bases. CDR1 and CDR2 (germline): LGHDT, YNNKEL (reference sequence). V lost 4 bases and J lost 12; bases outside the gene matches: 12. The CDR3 length is 14 residues. The CDR3 spells CASSLQSRGSGQFF. The CDR3, as DNA: TGTGCCAGCAGCCTACAATCGCGGGGGTCTGGGCAGTTCTTC.

V is TRBV11-2 and J is TRBJ2-2; D is perhaps TRBD1 or TRBD2 (5 bases each). With 5 bases removed from V and 9 bases from J, the gap between germline ends came to 10 bases. The CDR3 has 12 residues. In germline, CDR1 is SGHAT, CDR2 FQNNGV. CDR3 loop: CASSQGRWELFF. DNA for the CDR3: TGTGCCAGCAGCCAGGGACGGTGGGAGCTGTTTTTT.

The chain recombines TRBV10-3 with TRBJ1-1; perhaps TRBD1 as D (5 bases). This CDR3 is 15 amino acids long. Germline-derived CDR1 and CDR2 are ENHRY and SYGVKD. Between the trimmed V and J ends, which lost 5 bases and 4 bases, there was a span of 17 bases. Here the CDR3 DNA reads TGTGCCATCAGTCTAGCCTCCGGGGGAAGCACTGAAGCTTTCTTT. It is translated as CAISLASGGSTEAFF.

This clone was seen only once. This chain joins TRBV18 and TRBJ2-1; 9 bases map to TRBD2. V lost 7 bases, J lost 6 bases, and 10 bases stayed unmatched. The CDR3 length is 15 residues. CDR1 is KGHSH, CDR2 LQKENI, per germline. CDR3 sequence: CASLVSAGGSNEQFF. The CDR3 DNA follows: TGTGCCAGCTTAGTCTCAGCGGGAGGATCCAATGAGCAGTTCTTC.

The chain employs TRBV6-2 or TRBV6-3 and TRBJ1-4, with a weak D call TRBD1 (6 bases). V shed 5 bases and J shed 8 bases, with 18 bases lying between them. CDR1 is MNHEY, CDR2 SVGEGT, per germline. This CDR3 spans 15 amino acids. The CDR3 spells CASSNARGAGEKLFF. The CDR3 bases are TGTGCCAGCAGTAATGCTCGGGGGGCCGGGGAAAAACTGTTTTTT.

CDR3 protein: CASSLVGGNQPQHF. Written as DNA, the CDR3 is TGTGCCAGCAGCTTAGTTGGCGGAAATCAGCCCCAGCATTTT. The rearrangement joins TRBV11-2 to TRBJ1-5; unclear D gene. Trimming left V 1 base short and J 4 bases short, with 8 bases between. Germline CDR1 is SGHAT and CDR2 is FQNNGV. The CDR3 length is 14 residues.

The chain combines TRBV19 with TRBJ2-2; D unresolved. The CDR3 spans 14 residues. Trimming shortened V by 1 base and J by 3 bases, and 6 bases separated the two germline ends. Per germline, CDR1 LNHDA and CDR2 SQIVND (reference sequence). The CDR3 is CASSIVPDTGELFF. CDR3 nucleotide sequence: TGTGCCAGTAGTATAGTCCCAGACACCGGGGAGCTGTTTTTT.

The V and J genes are TRBV24-1 and TRBJ2-3; 12 bases match TRBD2. V was pared by 5 bases and J by 1 base, with 6 bases of the junction left unmatched. The CDR3 length is 17 residues. Germline V gene sequence: CDR1 KGHDR, CDR2 SFDVKD. The CDR3 nucleotides are TGTGCCACCAGTGGTCCTAGCGGGAGGGAAGGCACAGATACGCAGTATTTT. Translated, it gives CATSGPSGREGTDTQYF.

The V and J genes are TRBV19 and TRBJ2-4, with TRBD1 identical over 10 bases. Germline V gene lookup returns CDR1 LNHDA and CDR2 SQIVND (reference sequence). The ends lost 1 base at V and 8 bases at J; junction bases unmatched: 2. CDR3 length equals 14 residues. The DNA for the CDR3 is TGTGCCAGTAGTATAGGACAGGGGGCTGACATTCAGTACTTC. It yields the protein CASSIGQGADIQYF.

CDR3 DNA: TGTGCCAGCAACCTCTGGGGCACTGAAGCTTTCTTT. This encodes CASNLWGTEAFF. The chain couples TRBV2 to TRBJ1-1, with D unclear. Trimming stripped 7 bases from V and 4 bases from J, with 10 bases between. The CDR3 contains 12 residues. Germline CDR1 and CDR2: SNHLY and FYNNEI.

Regarding this clone: The same CDR3 can be traced to other DNA sequences in this sample. This chain joins TRBV5-1 and TRBJ1-4; D is uncertain. CDR1 is SGHRS, CDR2 YFSETQ, per germline. Trimming took 4 bases from V and 8 from J, leaving 9 bases between them. The CDR3 covers 12 residues. CDR3 sequence reads: CASSLGGEKLFF. DNA for the CDR3: TGCGCCAGCAGCCTTGGTGGGGAAAAACTGTTTTTT.

This clone came up once. The V call is TRBV18, the J call TRBJ2-1, with TRBD2 identical over 9 bases. With 2 bases clipped from V and 6 bases from J, the junction kept 5 bases outside the gene matches. The CDR3 runs to 15 residues. Germline lookup yields CDR1 KGHSH and CDR2 LQKENI. As DNA, the CDR3 is TGTGCCAGCTCACCAACAGCGGGAGGTTTCAATGAGCAGTTCTTC. This encodes CASSPTAGGFNEQFF.

The rearrangement joins TRBV5-4 to TRBJ2-5; no clear D gene. V dropped 4 bases and J dropped 0 bases, with 4 bases sitting between them. The CDR3 is 12 amino acids. Germline CDR1 is SGHNT and CDR2 is YYREEE (reference sequence). The CDR3 loop is CASSVNQETQYF. The CDR3 nucleotides read TGTGCCAGCAGCGTAAACCAAGAGACCCAGTACTTC.

This clone was recorded a few times. V is TRBV29-1 and J is TRBJ2-7; D is ambiguous. The CDR3 is 14 residues long. Germline loops: CDR1 SQVTM, CDR2 ANQGSEA. V gave up 7 bases and J gave up 6 bases, with 22 bases separating them. Here the CDR3 reads CSAAGPVAGSEQYF. The CDR3 DNA is TGCAGCGCCGCTGGGCCGGTAGCAGGTAGCGAGCAGTACTTC.

This rearrangement joins TRBV6-5 to TRBJ2-1; D assignment may be TRBD1 or TRBD2 (5 bases each). Germline V lookup: CDR1 MNHEY, CDR2 SVGAGI. The CDR3 covers 15 residues. The germline V and J ends were trimmed by 6 bases and 6 bases, with 18 bases remaining between them. CDR3: CASRGEARGTNEQFF. CDR3 in DNA: TGTGCCAGCAGGGGAGAAGCAAGAGGGACCAATGAGCAGTTCTTC.

The V gene is TRBV7-2, the J gene TRBJ2-3; 9 bases line up with TRBD2. This CDR3 has 16 amino acids. J was trimmed by 1 base and V by 1 base; bases with no gene match: 3. Germline CDR1 SGHTA, CDR2 FQGNSA. The CDR3 here is CASSLGGGRGTDTQYF. Here the CDR3 DNA reads TGTGCCAGCAGCTTAGGGGGCGGGAGGGGCACAGATACGCAGTATTTT.

This sequence joins TRBV18 and TRBJ1-1; TRBD1 might be the D (5 bases). This CDR3 spans 15 amino acids. V shed 6 bases and J shed 6 bases, with 20 bases lying between them. CDR1 KGHSH and CDR2 LQKENI come from the germline V gene. The CDR3 protein is CASSRTQTGTPEAFF. In nucleotides, the CDR3 is TGTGCCAGCTCTAGGACACAAACCGGGACCCCTGAAGCTTTCTTT.

V usage is TRBV7-9 and J usage is TRBJ2-3; 8 bases agree with TRBD2. Losses at the gene ends were 6 bases for V and 0 bases for J; bases not matched to a gene: 11. The germline V gene encodes CDR1 SEHNR and CDR2 FQNEAQ (reference sequence). The CDR3 runs 17 residues. In DNA, the CDR3 is TGTGCCAGCAGTTCTTTTATAGCGGGACCTAGCACAGATACGCAGTATTTT. This translates into CASSSFIAGPSTDTQYF.

The chain joins TRBV6-7 to TRBJ1-4; 7 nucleotides line up with TRBD1. TRBV6-7 is an ORF, with its function uncertain. Losses at the gene ends were 2 bases for V and 7 bases for J; bases not matched to a gene: 10. This CDR3 has 16 residues. The CDR3 is CASSYLQGDRREKLFF. The CDR3, as DNA: TGTGCCAGCAGTTACCTTCAGGGGGACCGTCGTGAAAAACTGTTTTTT.

The chain joins TRBV3-1 (or the pseudogene TRBV3-2) to TRBJ1-5; D not certain. Germline V lookup: CDR1 LGHDT, CDR2 YNNKEL (reference sequence). This CDR3 has 14 residues. Trimming cost V 6 bases and J 0 bases, with 9 bases left between them. CDR3 nucleotides: TGTGCCAGCAGTCGATCACATAGCAATCAGCCCCAGCATTTT. This sequence encodes CASSRSHSNQPQHF.

This clone was found once. The chain uses TRBV19 and TRBJ1-5; 7 nucleotides align to TRBD1. Looked up from germline, CDR1 is LNHDA and CDR2 is SQIVND (reference sequence). Unmatched junction bases numbered 6, after V lost 7 bases and J lost 0 bases. The CDR3 spans 15 residues. CDR3 in DNA: TGTGCCAGTACCATGACAGGGTCTAGCAATCAGCCCCAGCATTTT. This gives the protein CASTMTGSSNQPQHF.

This chain joins TRBV14 and TRBJ2-3, with 7 bases identical to TRBD2. Trimming took 3 bases from V and 4 from J; bases not matched to a gene: 13. The length of the CDR3 is 17 residues. The germline CDR1 and CDR2 sequences are SGHDN and FVKESK. The CDR3 reads CASSQRGGLGGADTQYF. The CDR3 nucleotides read TGTGCCAGCAGCCAGCGGGGCGGACTAGGAGGCGCAGATACGCAGTATTTT.

V gene TRBV2 combines with J gene TRBJ1-1; 8 bases are a match to TRBD1. V lost 3 bases to trimming and J lost 7 bases; unmatched junction nucleotides: 7. CDR3 length equals 14 residues. Germline CDR1 and CDR2: SNHLY and FYNNEI. Here the CDR3 reads CASSDTRDRNEAFF. In DNA, the CDR3 is TGTGCCAGCAGTGATACTAGGGACAGGAATGAAGCTTTCTTT.

This rearrangement joins TRBV15 to TRBJ1-6, with a possible D match to TRBD1 (5 bases). The CDR3 loop spans 15 amino acids. Germline lookup yields CDR1 LNHNV and CDR2 YYDKDF (reference sequence). The V and J ends lost 7 bases and 1 base respectively, with 11 bases between them. In nucleotides, the CDR3 is TGTGCCACCAAGGCAGGGCGATCCTATAATTCACCCCTCCACTTT. This codes for CATKAGRSYNSPLHF.